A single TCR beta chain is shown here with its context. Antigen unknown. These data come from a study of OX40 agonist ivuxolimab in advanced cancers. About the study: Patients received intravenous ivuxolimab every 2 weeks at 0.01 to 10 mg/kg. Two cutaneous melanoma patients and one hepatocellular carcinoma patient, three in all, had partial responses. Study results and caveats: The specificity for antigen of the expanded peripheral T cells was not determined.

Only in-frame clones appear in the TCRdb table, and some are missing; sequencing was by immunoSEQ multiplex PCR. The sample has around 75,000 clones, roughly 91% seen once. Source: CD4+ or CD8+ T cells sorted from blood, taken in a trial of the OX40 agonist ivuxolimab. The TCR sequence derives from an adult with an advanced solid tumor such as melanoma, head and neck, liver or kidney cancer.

As DNA, the CDR3 is TGCGCCAGCAGCCTGGGACAGGGAAAGGGGGACTATGGCTACACCTTC. Amino acid sequence: CASSLGQGKGDYGYTF. The chain uses TRBV5-1 and TRBJ1-2; 9 positions agree with TRBD1. J lost 3 bases, V lost 4 bases, and 10 bases had no gene match. The germline CDR1 and CDR2 sequences are SGHRS and YFSETQ. The CDR3 spans 16 residues.